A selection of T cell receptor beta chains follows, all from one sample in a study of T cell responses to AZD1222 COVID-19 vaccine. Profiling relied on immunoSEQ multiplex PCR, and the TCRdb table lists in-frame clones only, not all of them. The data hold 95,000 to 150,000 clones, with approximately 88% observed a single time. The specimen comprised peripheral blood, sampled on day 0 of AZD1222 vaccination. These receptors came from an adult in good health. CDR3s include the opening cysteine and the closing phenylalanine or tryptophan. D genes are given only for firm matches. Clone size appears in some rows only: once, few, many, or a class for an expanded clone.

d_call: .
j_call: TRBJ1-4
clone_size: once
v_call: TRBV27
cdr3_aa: CASRQGLSEKLFF
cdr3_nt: TGTGCCAGCAGACAAGGACTGTCTGAAAAACTGTTTTTT

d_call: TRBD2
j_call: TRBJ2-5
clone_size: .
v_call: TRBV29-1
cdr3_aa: CSLSTSGEETQYF
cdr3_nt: TGCAGCCTTTCAACTAGCGGAGAAGAGACCCAGTACTTC

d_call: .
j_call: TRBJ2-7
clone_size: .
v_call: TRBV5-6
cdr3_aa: CASSSRGEQYF
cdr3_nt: TGTGCCAGCAGCTCCAGGGGTGAGCAGTACTTC

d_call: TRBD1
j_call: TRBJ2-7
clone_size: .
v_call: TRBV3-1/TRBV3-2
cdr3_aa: CASSQDASRTGEQYF
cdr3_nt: TGTGCCAGCAGCCAAGACGCCTCCCGGACAGGCGAGCAGTACTTC

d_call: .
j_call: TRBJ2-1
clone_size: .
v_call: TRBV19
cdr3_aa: CASSPRTAGHKYNEQFF
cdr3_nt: TGTGCCAGTAGTCCCAGGACAGCGGGACATAAATACAATGAGCAGTTCTTC

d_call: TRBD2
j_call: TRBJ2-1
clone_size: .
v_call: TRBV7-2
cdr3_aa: CASSLSREGGEQFF
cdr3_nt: TGTGCCAGCAGCTTAAGTCGGGAGGGGGGTGAGCAGTTCTTC

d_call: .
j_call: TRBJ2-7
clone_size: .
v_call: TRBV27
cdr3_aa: CASSLGPLLAGTYEQYF
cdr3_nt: TGTGCCAGCAGTTTGGGTCCTCTCTTGGCGGGAACCTACGAGCAGTACTTC

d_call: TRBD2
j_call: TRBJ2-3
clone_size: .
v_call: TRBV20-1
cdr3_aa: CSASDLAEREADTQYF
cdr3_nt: TGCAGTGCTAGTGATCTAGCGGAGCGGGAGGCAGATACGCAGTATTTT

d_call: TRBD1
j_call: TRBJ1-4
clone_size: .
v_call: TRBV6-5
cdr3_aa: CASSLQGEGIEKLFF
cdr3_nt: TGTGCCAGCAGTTTACAGGGGGAAGGGATTGAAAAACTGTTTTTT

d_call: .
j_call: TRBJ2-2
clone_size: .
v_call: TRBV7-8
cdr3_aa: CASSGGTGELFF
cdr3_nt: TGTGCCAGCAGCGGAGGAACCGGGGAGCTGTTTTTT

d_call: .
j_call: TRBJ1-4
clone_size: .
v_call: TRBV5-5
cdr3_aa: CASSLATGGVYEKLFF
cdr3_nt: TGTGCCAGCAGCTTGGCCACGGGGGGCGTTTATGAAAAACTGTTTTTT

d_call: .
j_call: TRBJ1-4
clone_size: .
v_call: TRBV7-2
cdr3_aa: CASSWTVNEKLFF
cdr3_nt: TGTGCCAGCAGCTGGACAGTTAATGAAAAACTGTTTTTT

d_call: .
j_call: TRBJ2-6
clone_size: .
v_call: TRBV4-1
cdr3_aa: CASSQGAGANVLTF
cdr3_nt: TGCGCCAGCAGCCAAGGAGCGGGGGCCAACGTCCTGACTTTC

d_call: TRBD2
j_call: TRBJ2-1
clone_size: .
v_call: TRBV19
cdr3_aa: CASSGDYRKYNEQFF
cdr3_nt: TGTGCCAGTAGCGGGGACTACCGGAAATACAATGAGCAGTTCTTC

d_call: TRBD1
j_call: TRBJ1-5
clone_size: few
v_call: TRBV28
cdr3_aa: CASRRQGEQPQHF
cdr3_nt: TGTGCCAGCCGGCGACAGGGAGAACAGCCCCAGCATTTT

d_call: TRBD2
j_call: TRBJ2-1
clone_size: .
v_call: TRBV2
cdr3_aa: CASRGLAAYNEQFF
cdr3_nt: TGTGCCAGCAGGGGACTAGCGGCTTACAATGAGCAGTTCTTC

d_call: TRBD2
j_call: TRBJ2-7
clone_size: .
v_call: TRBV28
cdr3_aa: CASRTGTSIDEQYF
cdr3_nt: TGTGCCAGCAGGACCGGGACTAGCATCGACGAGCAGTACTTC

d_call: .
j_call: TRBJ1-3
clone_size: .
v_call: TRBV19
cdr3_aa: CASGRDTIYF
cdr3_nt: TGTGCCAGCGGTCGGGACACCATATATTTT

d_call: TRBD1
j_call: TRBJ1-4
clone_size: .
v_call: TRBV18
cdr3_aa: CASSPPTTGLGGSEKLFF
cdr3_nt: TGTGCCAGCTCACCACCCACGACAGGGCTGGGAGGGAGCGAAAAACTGTTTTTT

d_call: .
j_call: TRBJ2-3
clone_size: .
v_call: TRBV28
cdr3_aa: CASSFRRDTQYF
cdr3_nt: TGTGCCAGCAGTTTCCGGCGAGATACGCAGTATTTT

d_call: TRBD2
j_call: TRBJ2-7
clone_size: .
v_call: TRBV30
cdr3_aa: CAWSILGLAYEQYF
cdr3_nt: TGTGCCTGGAGTATTCTCGGACTAGCTTACGAGCAGTACTTC

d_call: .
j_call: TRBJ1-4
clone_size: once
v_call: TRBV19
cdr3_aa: CASSNLLGEGINEKLFF
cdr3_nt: TGTGCCAGTAGTAACCTTCTTGGGGAGGGTATTAATGAAAAACTGTTTTTT

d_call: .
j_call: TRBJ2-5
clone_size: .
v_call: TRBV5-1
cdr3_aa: CASSFQETQYF
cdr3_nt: TGCGCCAGCAGCTTCCAAGAGACCCAGTACTTC

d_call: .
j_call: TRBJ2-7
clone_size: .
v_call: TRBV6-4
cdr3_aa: CAYDVGRVYEQYF
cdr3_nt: TGTGCCTACGACGTGGGGCGGGTTTACGAGCAGTACTTC

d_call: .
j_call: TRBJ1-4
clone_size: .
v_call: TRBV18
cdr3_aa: CASSPYRRSTNEKLFF
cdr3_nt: TGTGCCAGCTCACCATACCGACGCTCAACTAATGAAAAACTGTTTTTT

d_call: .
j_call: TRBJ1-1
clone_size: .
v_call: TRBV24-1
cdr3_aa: CATKGPNTEAFF
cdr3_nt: TGTGCCACCAAGGGCCCGAACACTGAAGCTTTCTTT

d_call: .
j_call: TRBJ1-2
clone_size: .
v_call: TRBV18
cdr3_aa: CASSPAGPYGYTF
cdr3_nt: TGTGCCAGCTCACCGGCAGGGCCCTATGGCTACACCTTC

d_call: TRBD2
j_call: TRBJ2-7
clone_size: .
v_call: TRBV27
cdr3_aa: CASRPSTSGRSYEQYF
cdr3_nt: TGTGCCAGCAGACCATCGACTAGCGGGCGCTCCTACGAGCAGTACTTC

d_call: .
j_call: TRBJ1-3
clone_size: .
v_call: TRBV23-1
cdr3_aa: CASSQTDKDSGNTIYF
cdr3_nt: TGCGCCAGCAGTCAGACAGATAAAGACTCTGGAAACACCATATATTTT

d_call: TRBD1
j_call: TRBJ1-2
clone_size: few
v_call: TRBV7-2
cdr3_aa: CASSLRDSAYSNYGYTF
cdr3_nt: TGTGCCAGCAGCTTAAGGGACAGCGCTTACTCTAACTATGGCTACACCTTC

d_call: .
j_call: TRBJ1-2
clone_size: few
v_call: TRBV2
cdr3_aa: CASPEEGKDGYTF
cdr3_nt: TGTGCCAGCCCTGAGGAAGGGAAGGATGGCTACACCTTC

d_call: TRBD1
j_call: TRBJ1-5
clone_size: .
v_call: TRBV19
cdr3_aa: CASTSPGDRVQPQHF
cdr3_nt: TGTGCCAGTACCTCCCCCGGGGACAGGGTCCAGCCCCAGCATTTT

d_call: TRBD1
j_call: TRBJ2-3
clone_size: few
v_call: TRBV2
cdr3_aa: CASRRGQGTNTDTQYF
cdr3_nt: TGTGCCAGCAGACGAGGACAGGGTACAAACACAGATACGCAGTATTTT

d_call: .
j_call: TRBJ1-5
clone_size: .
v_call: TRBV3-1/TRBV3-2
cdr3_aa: CASSQDSSNQPQHF
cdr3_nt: TGTGCCAGCAGCCAAGACAGTAGCAATCAGCCCCAGCATTTT

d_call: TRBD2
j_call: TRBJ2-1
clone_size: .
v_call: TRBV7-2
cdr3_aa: CASSPTGTSGGAEQFF
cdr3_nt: TGTGCCAGCAGCCCAACCGGGACTAGCGGGGGGGCTGAGCAGTTCTTC

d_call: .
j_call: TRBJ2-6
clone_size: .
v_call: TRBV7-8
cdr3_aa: CARGSSGANVLTF
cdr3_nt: TGTGCTAGAGGGAGCTCTGGGGCCAACGTCCTGACTTTC

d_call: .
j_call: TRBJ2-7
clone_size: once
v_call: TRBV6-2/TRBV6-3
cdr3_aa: CASSYPVDRKTYEQYF
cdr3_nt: TGTGCCAGCAGTTATCCCGTGGACAGAAAAACTTACGAGCAGTACTTC

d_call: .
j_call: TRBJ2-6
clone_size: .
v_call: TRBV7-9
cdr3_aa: CASSLAGVGANVLTF
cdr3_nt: TGTGCCAGCAGCTTAGCTGGGGTTGGGGCCAACGTCCTGACTTTC

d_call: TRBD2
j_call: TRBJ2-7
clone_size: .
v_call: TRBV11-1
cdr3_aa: CASSLTLAGGSYEQYF
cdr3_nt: TGTGCCAGCAGCTTGACCCTCGCGGGGGGTTCCTACGAGCAGTACTTC

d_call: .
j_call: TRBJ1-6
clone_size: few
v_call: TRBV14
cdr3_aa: CASSQRPLYNSPLHF
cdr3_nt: TGTGCCAGCAGCCAGAGACCGCTCTATAATTCACCCCTCCACTTT

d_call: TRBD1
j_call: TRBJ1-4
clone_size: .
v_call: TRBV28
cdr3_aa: CASSSLIRDSGGEKLFF
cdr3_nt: TGTGCCAGCAGTTCCCTAATCCGGGACAGTGGTGGTGAAAAACTGTTTTTT

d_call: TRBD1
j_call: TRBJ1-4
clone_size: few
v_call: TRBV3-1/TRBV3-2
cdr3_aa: CASSPGTDLEKLFF
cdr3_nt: TGTGCCAGCAGTCCCGGGACAGACCTTGAAAAACTGTTTTTT

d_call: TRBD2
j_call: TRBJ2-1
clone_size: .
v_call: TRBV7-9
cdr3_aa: CASSLKREGRNEQFF
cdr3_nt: TGTGCCAGCAGCTTAAAGCGGGAGGGCCGTAATGAGCAGTTCTTC

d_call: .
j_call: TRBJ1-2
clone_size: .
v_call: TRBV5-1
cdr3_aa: CASSLETQVWSGYTF
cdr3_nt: TGCGCCAGCAGCTTGGAGACGCAGGTCTGGAGCGGCTACACCTTC

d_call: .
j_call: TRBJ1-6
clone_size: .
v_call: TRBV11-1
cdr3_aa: CASSLSRDLRSPLHF
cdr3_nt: TGTGCCAGCAGCTTAAGTAGGGACCTTCGTTCACCCCTCCACTTT

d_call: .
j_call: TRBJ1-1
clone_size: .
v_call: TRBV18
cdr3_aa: CASSPRSTSVMNTEAFF
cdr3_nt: TGTGCCAGCTCACCACGTTCAACGTCCGTGATGAACACTGAAGCTTTCTTT

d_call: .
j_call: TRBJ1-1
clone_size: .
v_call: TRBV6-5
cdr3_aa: CASTKQGMNTEAFF
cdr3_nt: TGTGCCAGCACCAAACAGGGTATGAACACTGAAGCTTTCTTT

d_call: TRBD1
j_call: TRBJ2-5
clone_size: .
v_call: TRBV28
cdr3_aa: CASSPTGMGQETQYF
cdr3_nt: TGTGCCAGCAGTCCGACAGGGATGGGCCAAGAGACCCAGTACTTC

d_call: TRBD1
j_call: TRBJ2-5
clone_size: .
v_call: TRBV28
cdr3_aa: CASSSGQAQETQYF
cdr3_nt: TGTGCCAGCAGTTCCGGACAGGCCCAAGAGACCCAGTACTTC

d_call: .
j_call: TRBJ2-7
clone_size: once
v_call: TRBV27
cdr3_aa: CASGPKPRTYEQYF
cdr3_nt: TGTGCCAGCGGCCCCAAACCCCGGACCTACGAGCAGTACTTC

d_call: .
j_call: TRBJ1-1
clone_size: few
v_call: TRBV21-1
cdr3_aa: CASSRGQGTTEAFF
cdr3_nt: TGTGCCAGCAGCCGGGGACAGGGGACCACTGAAGCTTTCTTT

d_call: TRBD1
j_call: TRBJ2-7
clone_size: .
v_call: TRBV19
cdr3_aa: CASSIQGANEQYF
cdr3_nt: TGTGCCAGTAGTATTCAGGGGGCCAACGAGCAGTACTTC

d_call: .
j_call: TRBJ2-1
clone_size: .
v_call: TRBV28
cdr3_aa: CASSLTVPGEQFF
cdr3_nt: TGTGCCAGCAGTTTGACAGTCCCAGGGGAGCAGTTCTTC

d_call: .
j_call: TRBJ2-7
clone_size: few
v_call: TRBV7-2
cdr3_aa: CASAGTALREQYF
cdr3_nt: TGTGCCAGCGCCGGGACTGCCCTTCGGGAGCAGTACTTC